The 7 T cell receptor beta chains below were found in one sample sequenced in a study of T cell clonotyping in hematopoietic cell transplantation. The data were produced by immunoSEQ multiplex PCR, yet TCRdb's version contains in-frame clones alone and is incomplete. The data contain around 37,000 clones, around 85% of them singletons. This sample's time point: recipient sample about 28 days before transplant, after cytoreduction. Sequenced material: peripheral blood mononuclear cells, taken before stem cell transplant. These receptors came from a man in his fifties or sixties with acute myeloid leukemia. Some clones in this sample may be carry-over from other donors' samples.

For the CDR3, the DNA is TGTGCCAGCGGCCGGGACAGGGGTAAGGATGAGCAGTTCTTC. Translating gives CASGRDRGKDEQFF. V gene TRBV9 combines with J gene TRBJ2-1; 10 nucleotides agree with TRBD1. CDR3 length equals 14 residues. The trim removed 7 bases at V and 8 bases at J, leaving 9 bases unmatched. Germline V gene sequence: CDR1 SGDLS, CDR2 YYNGEE. The full variable domain, rest sourced from reference TRBV9 and TRBJ2-1, is DSGVTQTPKHLITATGQRVTLRCSPRSGDLSVYWYQQSLDQGLQFLIQYYNGEERAKGNILERFSAQQFPDLHSELNLSSLELGDSALYFCASGRDRGKDEQFFGPGTRLTVL.

V and J are TRBV9 and TRBJ2-2; 7 bases line up with TRBD1. Trimming removed 5 bases from V and 2 bases from J; junction bases left unmatched: 6. Germline values: CDR1 SGDLS, CDR2 YYNGEE. The CDR3 is 15 residues long. CDR3 amino acids: CASSSRQGNTGELFF. As DNA, the CDR3 is TGTGCCAGCAGTTCCCGACAGGGCAACACCGGGGAGCTGTTTTTT.

The chain links TRBV12-5 to TRBJ2-2; TRBD1 matches 8 bases. The CDR3 is made up of 17 amino acids. With 2 bases clipped from V and 7 bases from J, the junction kept 12 bases outside the gene matches. The V gene's germline CDR1 is LGHNT and CDR2 FRNRAP. The CDR3 nucleotides are TGTGCTAGTGGTTTGCAACGGGACAGGCGGTTAGTCGGGGAGCTGTTTTTT. Translating it yields CASGLQRDRRLVGELFF.

The chain's CDR3 is CASSQEKRGAFTYEQYF. The CDR3, as DNA: TGTGCCAGCAGCCAAGAGAAGCGGGGGGCCTTTACCTACGAGCAGTACTTC. The chain couples TRBV4-2 to TRBJ2-7; TRBD2 agrees at 9 bases. The CDR3 totals 17 residues. Germline lookup yields CDR1 LGHNA and CDR2 YNFKEQ. Trimming cost V 0 bases and J 2 bases; bases outside gene matches: 8.

The CDR3 protein is CASSYAPGLYYEQYF. CDR3 bases: TGTGCCAGCAGTTACGCTCCCGGGCTTTACTACGAGCAGTACTTC. This sequence joins TRBV6-5 and TRBJ2-7; no reliable D call. CDR3 length: 15 residues. Looked up from germline, CDR1 is MNHEY and CDR2 is SVGAGI. The V gene lost 2 bases and the J gene lost 3 bases, with 14 bases spanning the gap.

Points on this clone: The junction does not match germline at one end; this may be a read error. This chain joins TRBV6-1 and TRBJ1-6; D not resolved. This CDR3 has 13 amino acids. Germline CDR1 and CDR2: MNHNS and SASEGT. The DNA of the CDR3 is TGTGCCAGCAGTGAAGCGGAGCAGGCCGCGGTTGGCTTT. Its protein is CASSEAEQAAVGF.

Turning to this clone: Because the CDR3 is missing its conserved closing phenylalanine or tryptophan, this is likely a read error. The DNA is left out, because the CDR3 cannot be placed on it with certainty; the CDR3 is given as TCRdb lists it. V gene TRBV21-1 combines with J gene TRBJ1-1. TRBV21-1 is flagged as a pseudogene. Termini included, the CDR3 measures 9 amino acids. CDR3 residues: CASSRSPVS.